What follows are 3 T cell receptor beta chains derived from one specimen sequenced in a study of T cell responses to AZD1222 COVID-19 vaccine. Sequencing was performed with immunoSEQ multiplex PCR; in TCRdb, only in-frame clones are kept and a portion is missing. The sample lists roughly 110,000 clones, about 89% occurring once. The sequenced sample was peripheral blood, obtained 28 days after the second AZD1222 dose. The origin of the receptors is an adult who received the AZD1222 COVID-19 vaccine.

The CDR3 DNA reads as TGTGCCTGGAGTGTTCGGCCGAGGGCTAGCGGGCACCACGACAAACTCACCGGGGAGCTGTTTTTT. It encodes CAWSVRPRASGHHDKLTGELFF. V usage is TRBV30 and J usage is TRBJ2-2, with 8 bases aligning to TRBD2. Germline assignment: CDR1 GTSNPN and CDR2 SVGIG (reference sequence). This CDR3 region has 22 residues. V was clipped by 0 bases and J by 4 bases; unmatched bases: 25.

This rearrangement joins TRBV7-8 to TRBJ1-2; perhaps TRBD1 as D (5 bases). With 2 bases removed from V and 2 bases from J, the gap between germline ends came to 12 bases. There are 15 residues in the CDR3. The germline V gene has CDR1 SGHVS and CDR2 FQNEAQ. Written as DNA, the CDR3 is TGTGCCAGCAGCTTACCTTCACAGGAGAACTATGGCTACACCTTC. Residues: CASSLPSQENYGYTF.

The chain employs TRBV24-1 and TRBJ2-2; 8 nucleotides align to TRBD1. The CDR3 runs 14 residues. The germline V gene encodes CDR1 KGHDR and CDR2 SFDVKD. Trimming at V came to 6 bases and at J to 7 bases, leaving 6 bases not matched to a gene. CDR3 amino acids: CATSRTGLGGELFF. CDR3 nucleotide sequence: TGTGCCACCAGTCGGACAGGGTTGGGCGGGGAGCTGTTTTTT.